This T cell receptor beta chain stems from a study of regulatory T cells in long-lasting Graves disease (dated by TCRdb to the early 2020s). For the wider study: Patients with newly diagnosed Graves' disease had been on antithyroid drugs for under 3 months. Patients with persistent Graves' disease were compared with patients with newly diagnosed Graves' disease using TCR sequencing and RNA sequencing of peripheral blood. The study took place in China and was registered as a clinical trial. TCR sequencing covered some 13 persistent and 20 or so newly diagnosed Graves' disease patients, some 33 samples in total.

Results and caveats for the whole study, not just this receptor: Persistent disease showed preferential use of TRBV28, TRBJ1-2 and TRBJ2-5, whereas newly diagnosed disease favored TRBV20-1 and TRBJ2-1. Persistent patients shared more public clonotypes among themselves (around 2,500) than newly diagnosed patients did (about 970). The study examined only peripheral blood because the primary lesion, thyroid tissue, could not be accessed. Persistent Graves' disease patients showed lower TCR Shannon entropy and fewer highly expanded clones than newly diagnosed patients, suggesting clonal expansion. The authors noted that the small sample size was a limitation that may lower accuracy. Only the TCR beta chain was sequenced and analyzed.

The protocol used for the library was multiplex PCR. Sequencing relied on an Illumina HiSeq 4000. To build TCR beta libraries, CDR3 regions were amplified by Arm-PCR using iRepertoire HTBI primers. Before sequencing, the PCR products underwent gel purification. Per the authors' processing: Gene usage analysis of CDR3 amino acid clonotypes relied on the roughly 60 TRBV and 14 TRBJ segments identified across samples. COPE and FqMerger were used to merge the filtered high-quality paired reads into contigs. Contigs were aligned with BLAST to IMGT TRBV, TRBD and TRBJ reference genes, and CDR3 was defined per IMGT. Any clonotype with a frequency above 0.1% was counted as a highly expanded clone. Shannon entropy was used to measure repertoire diversity, and the Gini coefficient was used to measure V-J evenness. Public clonotypes were defined as clonotypes shared by more than one individual. TCRdb reprocessed the public reads (quality trimming at Q25 with fastp, clone calling with MiXCR) and kept in-frame beta chains. When rows share a CDR3 protein, they turn into one entry using the most common DNA and genes. The V and J calls were determined by TCRdb, not by the authors. Recorded for this sample are about 540,000 distinct CDR3 sequences; roughly 12% of them occurred a single time. Roughly 10% of the sample belongs to the ten largest clones.

Comments on this clonotype: The clone's antigen remains unknown. A much larger clone lies one base from this, so it may be a read error.

From its cysteine to its phenylalanine, the CDR3 spans 13 amino acids. The sequence is cut down to CDR3 DNA, 39 bases in frame from base 1. The V and J ends are trimmed by 8 bases and 6 bases, leaving 17 bases between them. Sequences SGHAT (CDR1) and FQNNGV (CDR2) are obtained from the germline V gene. The time point label, as the study defines it: newly diagnosed GD, antithyroid drugs for less than 3 months. For both TCR sequencing and RNA sequencing, RNA was extracted from PBMCs in TRIzol. Graves' disease was diagnosed according to American Thyroid Association guidelines. Patients for the study were recruited at an endocrinology department in Xi'an, China. Each patient gave approximately 8.8 milliliters of peripheral blood, collected in an EDTA anticoagulant tube. PBMCs were isolated by Ficoll Paque Plus density gradient separation without further T cell sorting. RNA quality was checked with an Agilent 2100 Bioanalyzer and agarose gel, and concentration with a NanoDrop 2000.

This sample also belongs to another study, concerning T cells in Graves' hyperthyroidism and ophthalmopathy. As that second study puts it: Stable Graves' hyperthyroidism was defined as the absence of progression to ophthalmopathy over 18 months of follow-up. The hyperthyroidism patients were between 18 and 65 years old and newly diagnosed, with a disease duration of less than 2 months. Patients with uncontrolled infections, other autoimmune diseases, pregnancy or lactation were excluded. Diagnoses were based on clinical symptoms, serum thyroxine and TRAb, thyroid ultrasound and orbital computed tomography. For the first round of RT-PCR on the TCR CDR3, the HTBI primer set was used together with the Qiagen OneStep RT-PCR kit. Blood samples also contained most of the expanded thyroid clonotypes (frequency above 0.001), which suggests that blood repertoires may reflect thyroid immune responses. In cross-validation, a model built on a 13 V-J signature told ophthalmopathy apart from stable hyperthyroidism with approximately 90% sensitivity and 81% to 82% specificity, and in testing the same model reached 80%/75%. In validation, the model predicted progression to ophthalmopathy with about 71% sensitivity and roughly 72% specificity, a median of 6.5 months before onset. A discovery cohort of about 100 patients, about 40 with Graves' ophthalmopathy and about 58 with stable Graves' hyperthyroidism, was used to find distinguishing TCR V-J signatures. An independent validation cohort of under 20 hyperthyroidism patients and approximately 15 patients who later progressed to ophthalmopathy tested prospective prediction of ophthalmopathy. The 100 discovery patients were randomly split 7:3 into training and test sets. In more than 5 Graves' hyperthyroidism patients, the study also compared T-cell repertoires from thyroid tissue with T-cell repertoires from blood. Once sampling was done, hyperthyroidism patients were given methimazole at a starting dose of 30 mg daily, whereas ophthalmopathy patients were given high-dose intravenous methylprednisolone. The libraries were constructed in a second round of multiplex PCR and then size-selected and purified. Paired-end sequencing of the libraries was performed with 100 bp reads on an Illumina HiSeq2000. SOAPnuke was used to process the raw data, removing reads that contained adapters or uncalled bases, had a mean Phred below 15, or lacked an exact match to the constant primer or identifier. COPE v1.2.5 was used to merge the high-quality paired reads, and each unique nucleotide sequence was defined as a clonotype. Clonotypes were aligned to IMGT TRBV, TRBD and TRBJ reference segments using MiTCR v1.1. Analysis was restricted to V-J combinations with a frequency above 0.0001, which covered 99.2% of repertoires. A TCS score was defined as the ratio of F50 (clonal expansion) to E x V (chaos), with BLOSUM62-based TCRdist applied between CDR3 peptides within each V-J. Welch's t-statistics and random forest reduced just over 500 V-J features to 10 to 15, which were used in a naive Bayes classifier (R e1071). Sample size was not statistically predetermined, and investigators were not blinded to group allocation. The paper reports TCR Vbeta CDR3 sequencing of fewer than 150 peripheral blood samples: 40 to 45 ophthalmopathy, approximately 74 hyperthyroidism and some 17 progressor patients.

The sample was peripheral blood mononuclear cells (PBMCs), taken at new diagnosis, from a patient treated with antithyroid drugs. Recombination linked TRBV11-2 to TRBJ2-7, with the D gene uncertain. The source of this sequence is a man aged 25-45 years with Graves disease. Donor details come from another sample of the same person, matched by shared clones. CDR3 region: CASGLPSGSEQYF. In nucleotide form, the sequence is TGTGCCAGCGGCCTACCTTCAGGCAGCGAGCAGTACTTC.